The clone carrying this T cell receptor (beta chain) was counted at least ten times. As yet, its antigen is unknown. The data are from a study of identical twins. Points from the study as a whole: Clonotypes of the beta chain that were abundant in cord blood carried fewer insertions (memory repertoires showed none). Cross-sectional statistics underpinned the conclusions; the same donors were not followed. Models underestimated how often monozygotic twins shared out-of-frame TCR alpha.

Looked up from germline, CDR1 is DFQATT and CDR2 is SNEGSKA (reference sequence). Trimming took 0 bases from V and 5 from J, leaving 14 bases between them. The CDR3 runs 15 residues. MiXCR was run by TCRdb on the 5' RACE reads, yielding one entry per CDR3 protein. Of about 690,000 distinct CDR3 sequences listed, less than 7% were seen once; the top ten hold approximately 2%. The rearrangement uses TRBV20-1 and TRBJ2-4; D ambiguous. Material for sequencing was naive T cells sorted from blood. This sequence was found in a man younger than 30 in good health. DNA of the CDR3: TGCAGTGCTAGAGATTTCCAGACCCCCCAAAACATTCAGTACTTC. Translation: CSARDFQTPQNIQYF.